The 25 T cell receptor beta chains listed next were all sequenced from one sample in a study of siplizumab effects on memory and regulatory T cells. Sequenced by immunoSEQ multiplex PCR; TCRdb stores in-frame clones only, minus some. The table shows approximately 46,000 clones, with roughly 93% occurring only once. The sequenced sample was CD8+ T cells sorted from blood. These receptors all come from a human donor in good health.

The chain links TRBV9 to TRBJ1-3, with D unclear. The germline gives CDR1 SGDLS, CDR2 YYNGEE. This CDR3 contains 14 residues. Trimming took 4 bases from V and 2 from J, leaving 10 bases between them. The CDR3 DNA reads TGTGCCAGCAGCCCCATCGGAACTGGAAACACCATATATTTT. Protein: CASSPIGTGNTIYF.

The chain has TRBV7-9 and TRBJ2-1; 11 bases match TRBD2. The CDR3 consists of 18 residues. Germline V gene sequence: CDR1 SEHNR, CDR2 FQNEAQ (reference sequence). V shed 1 base and J 5 bases; nucleotides not matched to a gene: 10. The CDR3 sequence is CASSLVGTSGNFNNEQFF. CDR3 in DNA: TGTGCCAGCAGCTTAGTCGGGACTAGCGGAAATTTTAACAATGAGCAGTTCTTC.

Worth noting for this clone: One end of the junction varies from germline; a read error may be responsible. The chain combines TRBV13 with TRBJ2-7; TRBD1 agrees at 8 bases. The germline V gene has CDR1 PRHDT and CDR2 FYEKMQ (reference sequence). The length of the CDR3 is 15 residues. The CDR3 sequence: CASSLNPRGHYGQYF. The CDR3 DNA is TGTGCCAGCAGCTTGAACCCCAGGGGGCACTACGGGCAGTACTTC.

The sample holds a few counts of this clone. V gene TRBV6-1 combines with J gene TRBJ2-3, with 10 bases identical to TRBD2. Looked up from germline, CDR1 is MNHNS and CDR2 is SASEGT. This CDR3 is built from 15 residues. The trim removed 6 bases at V and 4 bases at J, leaving 7 bases unmatched. In DNA, the CDR3 is TGTGCCAGCAGGCCACTAGCGGGATTCTCAGATACGCAGTATTTT. Residues: CASRPLAGFSDTQYF.

The chain employs TRBV4-2 and TRBJ2-2; 16 bases match TRBD2. Germline V gene data show CDR1 as LGHNA and CDR2 as YNFKEQ. The CDR3 has 19 residues. After removal of 3 bases from V and 1 base from J, the junction contained 5 bases not matched to a gene. The CDR3 reads CASSHGTSGRELNTGELFF. Here the CDR3 DNA reads TGTGCCAGCAGCCATGGGACTAGCGGGAGGGAACTGAACACCGGGGAGCTGTTTTTT.

V gene TRBV5-6 combines with J gene TRBJ2-5; D is perhaps TRBD1 (5 bases). Germline V gene lookup returns CDR1 SGHDT and CDR2 YYEEEE. The germline V and J ends were trimmed by 1 base and 2 bases, with 12 bases remaining between them. The length of the CDR3 is 15 residues. CDR3 in DNA: TGTGCCAGCAGCTTGCGGTCAGGGCTGCAAGAGACCCAGTACTTC. As protein: CASSLRSGLQETQYF.

The chain combines TRBV27 with TRBJ1-2, with TRBD1 as a possible D gene (5 bases). V was shortened by 6 bases and J by 4 bases, with 15 bases between the two germline ends. The germline gives CDR1 MNHEY, CDR2 SMNVEV (reference sequence). The CDR3 length is 14 residues. The CDR3 loop is CASRLLTESYGYTF. The DNA of the CDR3 is TGTGCCAGCAGACTACTGACAGAGAGCTATGGCTACACCTTC.

The gene calls are TRBV15 and TRBJ2-1, with D possibly being TRBD2 (6 bases). This CDR3 has 14 residues. In germline, CDR1 is LNHNV, CDR2 YYDKDF (reference sequence). V shed 0 bases and J shed 7 bases, with 10 bases lying between them. The CDR3 is CATSRDTGVNEQFF. DNA of the CDR3: TGTGCCACCAGCAGAGACACGGGGGTAAATGAGCAGTTCTTC.

The V call is TRBV27, the J call TRBJ2-7; D possibly corresponds to TRBD2 (6 bases). V was shortened by 6 bases and J by 3 bases, with 6 bases between the two germline ends. Germline V CDR1 and CDR2: MNHEY, SMNVEV (reference sequence). The CDR3 covers 11 residues. CDR3 sequence reads: CASRGGYEQYF. CDR3 nucleotide sequence: TGTGCCAGCAGGGGAGGCTACGAGCAGTACTTC.

This chain joins TRBV27 and TRBJ2-1; a possible D gene is TRBD1 (6 bases). The germline CDR1 and CDR2 sequences are MNHEY and SMNVEV (reference sequence). V was cut by 7 bases and J by 6 bases, with 19 bases left in between. The CDR3 is made up of 15 amino acids. The CDR3 region is CASTRGQGLVNEQFF. CDR3 coding DNA: TGTGCCAGCACTCGGGGCCAGGGGCTAGTCAATGAGCAGTTCTTC.

This chain uses TRBV13 with TRBJ1-2; D not certain. Germline V lookup: CDR1 PRHDT, CDR2 FYEKMQ (reference sequence). The CDR3 is made up of 15 amino acids. V was shortened by 1 base and J by 7 bases, with 16 bases between the two germline ends. The CDR3: CASSLAAAAAGGYTF. CDR3 in DNA: TGTGCCAGCAGCTTAGCTGCCGCGGCTGCTGGTGGCTACACCTTC.

The chain is built from TRBV13 and TRBJ2-7; D might be TRBD1 (6 bases). V was cut by 5 bases and J by 6 bases, with 14 bases left in between. Germline V gives CDR1 PRHDT, CDR2 FYEKMQ (reference sequence). The CDR3 has 13 amino acids. CDR3 sequence: CASSIYDRPEQYF. CDR3 DNA: TGTGCCAGCAGCATATATGACAGGCCCGAGCAGTACTTC.

The V call is TRBV6-1, the J call TRBJ2-4; the match to TRBD1 covers 9 bases. The CDR3 is 15 amino acids. J lost 10 bases, V lost 6 bases, and 13 bases had no gene match. Germline CDR1 and CDR2: MNHNS and SASEGT. CDR3 nucleotide sequence: TGTGCCAGCAGGCAACGAACGGGACAGGGAAAGATTCAGTACTTC. Encoded protein: CASRQRTGQGKIQYF.

On this clone itself: Sequence at one end of the junction differs from germline and may be a read error. This chain connects TRBV27 to TRBJ2-1, with 9 positions matching TRBD2. The germline V gene encodes CDR1 MNHEY and CDR2 SMNVEV (reference sequence). There are 14 residues in the CDR3. This CDR3 reads CASSLPGLAYNLLF. DNA for the CDR3: TGTGCCAGCAGTTTGCCGGGACTAGCCTACAATCTGCTCTTC.

The gene calls are TRBV11-2 and TRBJ2-3; 13 nucleotides align to TRBD2. The V gene end was trimmed by 4 bases and the J gene end by 4 bases; junction bases not matched to a gene: 11. The CDR3 runs to 18 residues. Looked up from germline, CDR1 is SGHAT and CDR2 is FQNNGV. In DNA, the CDR3 is TGTGCCAGCAGCTCCCGACTAGCGGGAGGTAACATTCCAGATACGCAGTATTTT. Protein sequence: CASSSRLAGGNIPDTQYF.

This clone has a single count. V usage is TRBV19 and J usage is TRBJ2-7; 9 nucleotides line up with TRBD2. Unmatched junction bases numbered 9, after V lost 6 bases and J lost 6 bases. CDR1 is LNHDA and CDR2 is SQIVND in the germline V gene (reference sequence). The CDR3 sequence is 14 residues long. DNA for the CDR3: TGTGCCAGTAGCTATACCGGGACTAGCAGCGAGCAGTACTTC. Translating gives CASSYTGTSSEQYF.

The chain couples TRBV10-3 to TRBJ2-7, with D possibly matching TRBD1 (6 bases). This CDR3 comprises 11 residues. Trimming stripped 6 bases from V and 6 bases from J, with 9 bases between. Germline CDR1 and CDR2: ENHRY and SYGVKD. CDR3 loop: CAIRRGSEQYF. Written as DNA, the CDR3 is TGTGCCATCAGAAGGGGGAGCGAGCAGTACTTC.

The chain couples TRBV19 to TRBJ2-1; 8 positions agree with TRBD2. The CDR3 has 15 residues. The germline gives CDR1 LNHDA, CDR2 SQIVND (reference sequence). V lost 6 bases to trimming and J lost 5 bases; unmatched junction nucleotides: 9. CDR3 sequence: CASRRSGGKHNEQFF. The CDR3 DNA sequence: TGTGCCAGTAGAAGAAGCGGGGGTAAACACAATGAGCAGTTCTTC.

The V call is TRBV6-6, the J call TRBJ2-3; tentative D call: TRBD2 (6 bases). The germline CDR1 and CDR2 sequences are MNHNY and SVGAGI (reference sequence). CDR3 length equals 14 residues. Trimming pared 7 bases from V and 3 bases from J, leaving 14 bases between. CDR3 in amino acids: CASTSGEATDTQYF. For the CDR3, the DNA is TGTGCCAGCACTTCGGGGGAGGCGACAGATACGCAGTATTTT.

The J gene is TRBJ2-1, the V gene TRBV27; 7 bases align to TRBD2. The V and J ends lost 3 bases and 3 bases, in that order; junction bases with no gene match: 20. Germline lookup yields CDR1 MNHEY and CDR2 SMNVEV (reference sequence). The CDR3 is made up of 20 amino acids. The CDR3 loop is CASSFPPETSPSGDYNEQFF. CDR3 nucleotides: TGTGCCAGCAGTTTTCCGCCCGAGACTAGCCCCTCTGGGGACTACAATGAGCAGTTCTTC.

The count of this clone is one. V usage is TRBV7-9 and J usage is TRBJ2-5; no firm D call. The V gene lost 1 base and the J gene lost 5 bases, with 8 bases spanning the gap. From germline, CDR1 is SEHNR and CDR2 FQNEAQ (reference sequence). This CDR3 has 13 amino acids. The CDR3, as DNA: TGTGCCAGCAGCTTAGACGTATTGGAGACCCAGTACTTC. It codes for CASSLDVLETQYF.

V and J are TRBV4-2 and TRBJ2-7; unclear D gene. The CDR3 extends over 13 amino acids. Germline V CDR1 and CDR2: LGHNA, YNFKEQ. The V and J ends lost 0 bases and 4 bases respectively, with 7 bases between them. DNA of the CDR3: TGTGCCAGCAGCCAAGAAATGGTTTACGAGCAGTACTTC. This sequence encodes CASSQEMVYEQYF.

This clone is judged medium-sized (0.01 to 0.1%). The rearrangement links TRBV10-3 to TRBJ2-2; D is undetermined. Germline V gives CDR1 ENHRY, CDR2 SYGVKD. With 1 base removed from V and 1 base from J, the gap between germline ends came to 4 bases. The CDR3 consists of 14 residues. The CDR3 is CAISELGNTGELFF. CDR3 sequence (DNA): TGTGCCATCAGTGAGTTGGGGAACACCGGGGAGCTGTTTTTT.

V is TRBV6-4 and J is TRBJ2-2; 10 bases align to TRBD2. With 0 bases clipped from V and 6 bases from J, the junction kept 1 base outside the gene matches. This CDR3 spans 15 amino acids. The germline V gene encodes CDR1 MRHNA and CDR2 SNTAGT. For the CDR3, the DNA is TGTGCCAGCAGTGACTCAGCGGGAGGGCCCGGGGAGCTGTTTTTT. It specifies CASSDSAGGPGELFF.

This rearrangement joins TRBV27 to TRBJ2-3, with D perhaps TRBD1 (6 bases). V was clipped by 5 bases and J by 3 bases, with 15 bases between them. Germline CDR1 reads MNHEY; CDR2 reads SMNVEV (reference sequence). CDR3 size: 15 residues. The CDR3 region is CASSTGTMGTDTQYF. The DNA for the CDR3 is TGTGCCAGCAGTACCGGGACAATGGGGACAGATACGCAGTATTTT.